These T cell receptor beta chains were read from a single sample in a study of blood T cell repertoires in COVID-19. The protocol was immunoSEQ multiplex PCR, while the TCRdb copy is restricted to in-frame clones and leaves out a portion. The table records over 200,000 clones, under 85% of them present only once. The sequenced material came from peripheral blood. These receptors were obtained from a woman in her 30s with COVID-19, enrolled during active disease. The CDR3 runs from the conserved cysteine through the conserved F or W. D genes are given only for firm matches.

-,TRBV3-1/TRBV3-2,CASSRQGFPRNQPQHF
TRBD2,TRBV5-6,CASSFPLAGDEQFF
-,TRBV6-5,CASSYQTGFLGYTF
-,TRBV27,CASSWTDSYEQYF
TRBD1,TRBV7-9,CASSDRGSLGNTIYF
TRBD1,TRBV29-1,CSVWDREADTQYF
TRBD1,TRBV4-3,CASSQGGTAYGYTF
-,TRBV20-1,CSATFGNTIYF
-,TRBV19,CASSIGPGAQETQYF
TRBD2,TRBV14,CASSPQPGGEADTQYF
TRBD2,TRBV10-1,CASSEQRGLYNEQFF
-,TRBV4-1,CASSQASSAGSSHEQYF
-,TRBV15,CATSGAGAGQPQHF
TRBD1,TRBV5-1,CATRQGSSTDTQYF
TRBD2,TRBV5-1,CASSWRGGPEETQYF
-,TRBV5-1,CASLQGATDTDTQYF
TRBD2,TRBV15,CATSRDPGGRTGELFF
-,TRBV5-6,CASSSSWRGGLGIYGYTF
-,TRBV9,CASSVSRGTGYGYTF
TRBD1,TRBV7-2,CASSRTGGGEQFF
-,TRBV6-5,CASGRWETQYF
TRBD1,TRBV5-6,CASSFLTGTVNSPLHF
TRBD2,TRBV27,CASSPSSPSGRKWVINEQFF
-,TRBV9,CASSVVEATGELFF
TRBD1,TRBV5-1,CASSLQGQGDYNEQFF
-,TRBV19,CASSTQRNTEAFF
TRBD2,TRBV11-2,CASSLGTSGYYEQYF
TRBD1,TRBV7-2,CASSLASTGVGNQPQHF
-,TRBV2,CASSVLAVSYEQYF
-,TRBV29-1,CSVYSSGANVLTF
-,TRBV3-1/TRBV3-2,CASSPGGPEGEQYF
TRBD1,TRBV7-6,CASSDGQGGETQYF
TRBD2,TRBV7-9,CASSYRLAGEIDTQYF
TRBD1,TRBV4-1,CASSHLQGESPLHF
TRBD1,TRBV15,CATSNLDRGRTEAFF
TRBD2,TRBV15,CATSRDRGDEGYF
-,TRBV7-9,CASSLGGPAGQYF
TRBD2,TRBV10-3,CAIKTGTSVDEQFF
-,TRBV15,CATSRDSLAPTYNEQFF
-,TRBV27,CASRTLDQPQHF
-,TRBV28,CASRGGSKAFF
TRBD1,TRBV28,CASRYSGTGEGETQYF
TRBD2,TRBV10-3,CAISVSGDAYEQYF
-,TRBV5-1,CASSLWGTTGVDEQFF
-,TRBV7-7,CASSLGRGSYEQYF
-,TRBV7-9,CASSPEGGGPRTGELFF
-,TRBV29-1,CSAWGGPETQYF
-,TRBV28,CASSPPGQQETQYF
-,TRBV29-1,CSVVKTGYGYTF
TRBD1,TRBV6-1,CASSEALGGSQPQHF
-,TRBV9,CASSVGPSGVSGYTF
-,TRBV5-3,CARSLQGTSYEQYF
-,TRBV6-2/TRBV6-3,CASTPDSKNIQYF
-,TRBV7-9,CASSDPMAKGFVNTGELFF